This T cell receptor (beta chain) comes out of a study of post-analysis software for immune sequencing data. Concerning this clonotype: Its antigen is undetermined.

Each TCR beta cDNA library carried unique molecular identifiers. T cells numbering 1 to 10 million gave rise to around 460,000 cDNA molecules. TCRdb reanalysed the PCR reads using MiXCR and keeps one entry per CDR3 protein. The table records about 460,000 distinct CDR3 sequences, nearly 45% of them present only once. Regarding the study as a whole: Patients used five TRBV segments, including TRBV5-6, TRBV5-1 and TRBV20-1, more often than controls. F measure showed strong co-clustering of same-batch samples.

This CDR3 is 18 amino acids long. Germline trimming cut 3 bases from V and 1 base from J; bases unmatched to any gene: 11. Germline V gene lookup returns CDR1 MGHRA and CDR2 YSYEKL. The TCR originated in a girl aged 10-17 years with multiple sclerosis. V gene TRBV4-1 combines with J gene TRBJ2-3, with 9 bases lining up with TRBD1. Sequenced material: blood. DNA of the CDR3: TGCGCCAGCAGCCATGCCGGGACAGGGTCGATTGGCACAGATACGCAGTATTTT. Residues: CASSHAGTGSIGTDTQYF.